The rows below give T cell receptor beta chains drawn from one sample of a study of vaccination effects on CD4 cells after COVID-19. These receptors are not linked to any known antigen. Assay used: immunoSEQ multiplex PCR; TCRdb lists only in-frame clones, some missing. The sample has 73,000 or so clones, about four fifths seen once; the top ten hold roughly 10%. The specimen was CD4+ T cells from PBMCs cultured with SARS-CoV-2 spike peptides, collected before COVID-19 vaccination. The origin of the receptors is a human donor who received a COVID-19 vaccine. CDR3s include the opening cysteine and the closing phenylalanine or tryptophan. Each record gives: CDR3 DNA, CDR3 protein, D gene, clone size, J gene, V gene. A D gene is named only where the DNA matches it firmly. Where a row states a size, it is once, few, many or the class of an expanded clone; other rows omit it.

CDR3 DNA: TGTGCCAGCGGACGGAGCGTGGGCGGGGCCACAGATACGCAGTATTTT
CDR3 protein: CASGRSVGGATDTQYF
D gene: .
clone size: once
J gene: TRBJ2-3
V gene: TRBV7-9

CDR3 DNA: TGTGCCAGCAGCCGGGGGACTAGCGGGGGAGTGGGTTACAATGAGCAGTTCTTC
CDR3 protein: CASSRGTSGGVGYNEQFF
D gene: TRBD2
clone size: few
J gene: TRBJ2-1
V gene: TRBV3-1/TRBV3-2

CDR3 DNA: TGTGCCAGCAGTGCAACACTGGGCTCGGGCTACACCTTC
CDR3 protein: CASSATLGSGYTF
D gene: .
clone size: .
J gene: TRBJ1-2
V gene: TRBV27

CDR3 DNA: TGCGCCAGCAGCCAAGAGAGCCAATACATTGAGCAGTTCTTC
CDR3 protein: CASSQESQYIEQFF
D gene: .
clone size: .
J gene: TRBJ2-1
V gene: TRBV4-1

CDR3 DNA: TGTGCCAGCTCAGAGGACAGCATTAATGAAAAACTGTTTTTT
CDR3 protein: CASSEDSINEKLFF
D gene: .
clone size: .
J gene: TRBJ1-4
V gene: TRBV18

CDR3 DNA: TGTGCCAGCAGCTCACAGGAAAAAGCTGAAGCTTTCTTT
CDR3 protein: CASSSQEKAEAFF
D gene: .
clone size: .
J gene: TRBJ1-1
V gene: TRBV11-3

CDR3 DNA: TGTGCCAGCCGAATGACAGCAACTAATGAAAAACTGTTTTTT
CDR3 protein: CASRMTATNEKLFF
D gene: .
clone size: .
J gene: TRBJ1-4
V gene: TRBV6-6

CDR3 DNA: TGTGCCAGCAGCTTCCGAGGGGGGGCGGGGACCCAGTACTTC
CDR3 protein: CASSFRGGAGTQYF
D gene: .
clone size: .
J gene: TRBJ2-5
V gene: TRBV7-2

CDR3 DNA: TGTGCCAGCAGTTACTCGCAGGGGACGAGGGATTCACCCCTCCACTTT
CDR3 protein: CASSYSQGTRDSPLHF
D gene: .
clone size: few
J gene: TRBJ1-6
V gene: TRBV6-5

CDR3 DNA: TGCAGTGCTGGTGGCTGGATTGATGGCAATCAGCCCCAGCATTTT
CDR3 protein: CSAGGWIDGNQPQHF
D gene: .
clone size: .
J gene: TRBJ1-5
V gene: TRBV20-1

CDR3 DNA: TGCGCCAGCAGCCGCTCAACAGGGGTAGAAAAGTATGGCTACACCTTC
CDR3 protein: CASSRSTGVEKYGYTF
D gene: TRBD1
clone size: .
J gene: TRBJ1-2
V gene: TRBV4-3

CDR3 DNA: TGTGCCTGGAGAAAGGACAGGGGGCATGGAAACACCATATATTTT
CDR3 protein: CAWRKDRGHGNTIYF
D gene: TRBD1
clone size: .
J gene: TRBJ1-3
V gene: TRBV30

CDR3 DNA: TGTGCCAGCAGCCGCTCCGGAACAGGGGCCTACAATGAGCAGTTCTTC
CDR3 protein: CASSRSGTGAYNEQFF
D gene: TRBD1
clone size: .
J gene: TRBJ2-1
V gene: TRBV3-1/TRBV3-2

CDR3 DNA: TGCAGCGTTCTACAGGGGAGGGGGGAGACCCAGTACTTC
CDR3 protein: CSVLQGRGETQYF
D gene: .
clone size: .
J gene: TRBJ2-5
V gene: TRBV29-1

CDR3 DNA: TGTGCCAGTAGTTCCTGGACTAGCGGGTTCACAGATACGCAGTATTTT
CDR3 protein: CASSSWTSGFTDTQYF
D gene: TRBD2
clone size: few
J gene: TRBJ2-3
V gene: TRBV19

CDR3 DNA: TGTGCCAGCTCCTCTCAACCGCGTAGCACAGATACGCAGTATTTT
CDR3 protein: CASSSQPRSTDTQYF
D gene: .
clone size: .
J gene: TRBJ2-3
V gene: TRBV18

CDR3 DNA: TGCGCCAGCAGCCCGGGACAGGGGACAAACATTCAGTACTTC
CDR3 protein: CASSPGQGTNIQYF
D gene: TRBD1
clone size: .
J gene: TRBJ2-4
V gene: TRBV5-1

CDR3 DNA: TGTGCCACCAGTGACTACTTCGGTCAGGGCTACACCTTC
CDR3 protein: CATSDYFGQGYTF
D gene: .
clone size: few
J gene: TRBJ1-2
V gene: TRBV24-1

CDR3 DNA: TGTGCCAGTAGCAACAGGGTGACCACAGATACGCAGTATTTT
CDR3 protein: CASSNRVTTDTQYF
D gene: .
clone size: once
J gene: TRBJ2-3
V gene: TRBV19

CDR3 DNA: TGTGCCAGTAGGACCGGGACAGGGCGGGACACTGAAGCTTTCTTT
CDR3 protein: CASRTGTGRDTEAFF
D gene: TRBD1
clone size: .
J gene: TRBJ1-1
V gene: TRBV19

CDR3 DNA: TGTGCCAGCAGCGCCCCTCCATATGGCTACACCTTC
CDR3 protein: CASSAPPYGYTF
D gene: .
clone size: few
J gene: TRBJ1-2
V gene: TRBV28

CDR3 DNA: TGCGCCAGCAGTCTCCCGACAGGGTCGGCTGGGGCCAACGTCCTGACTTTC
CDR3 protein: CASSLPTGSAGANVLTF
D gene: TRBD1
clone size: .
J gene: TRBJ2-6
V gene: TRBV10-2

CDR3 DNA: TGTGCCAGCAGTGACTCGTATGGGTTGTCTTATGGCTACACCTTC
CDR3 protein: CASSDSYGLSYGYTF
D gene: .
clone size: .
J gene: TRBJ1-2
V gene: TRBV6-4

CDR3 DNA: TGTGCCAGCAGTACGAGGACAGGGTTGGAGACCCAGTACTTC
CDR3 protein: CASSTRTGLETQYF
D gene: TRBD1
clone size: .
J gene: TRBJ2-5
V gene: TRBV6-5

CDR3 DNA: TGCGCCAGCAGCTTGGGCAGCGGGACCCAGCCGTGGCCGGAAACCTTC
CDR3 protein: CASSLGSGTQPWPETF
D gene: .
clone size: .
J gene: TRBJ1-2
V gene: TRBV5-1

CDR3 DNA: TGCGCCAGCAGCTTGCTCTCTACACCGGGGGCCGGGGAGCTGTTTTTT
CDR3 protein: CASSLLSTPGAGELFF
D gene: .
clone size: .
J gene: TRBJ2-2
V gene: TRBV5-1

CDR3 DNA: TGTGCCAGCAGTGAAGGGGGCTTGGGGACCCAGTACTTC
CDR3 protein: CASSEGGLGTQYF
D gene: .
clone size: once
J gene: TRBJ2-5
V gene: TRBV6-1

CDR3 DNA: TGTGCCAGCAGCCATAGAGAGTCTGGAAACACCATATATTTT
CDR3 protein: CASSHRESGNTIYF
D gene: .
clone size: .
J gene: TRBJ1-3
V gene: TRBV11-3

CDR3 DNA: TGTGCCAGCAGTTACGGGACAAACCAAGAGACCCAGTACTTC
CDR3 protein: CASSYGTNQETQYF
D gene: .
clone size: .
J gene: TRBJ2-5
V gene: TRBV6-5

CDR3 DNA: TGTGCCAGCAGTCCACAGGGGGCGAGCAATCAGCCCCAGCATTTT
CDR3 protein: CASSPQGASNQPQHF
D gene: TRBD1
clone size: once
J gene: TRBJ1-5
V gene: TRBV7-8

CDR3 DNA: TGTGCCAGCAGTTTCCTACCTAGCGGGGGGAGGGCAGATACGCAGTATTTT
CDR3 protein: CASSFLPSGGRADTQYF
D gene: TRBD2
clone size: .
J gene: TRBJ2-3
V gene: TRBV7-2

CDR3 DNA: TGTGCCACCGGGGCGGTCGGGGAGCTGTTTTTT
CDR3 protein: CATGAVGELFF
D gene: .
clone size: .
J gene: TRBJ2-2
V gene: TRBV24-1

CDR3 DNA: TGCGCCAGCAGCCCAGGCCCGGGGATTCACATTCAGTACTTC
CDR3 protein: CASSPGPGIHIQYF
D gene: .
clone size: .
J gene: TRBJ2-4
V gene: TRBV5-1

CDR3 DNA: TGTGCCAGCAGTTCAAACCTCATTTCCTATGGCTACACCTTC
CDR3 protein: CASSSNLISYGYTF
D gene: .
clone size: many
J gene: TRBJ1-2
V gene: TRBV6-5

CDR3 DNA: TGTGCCAGCAGCTTAGGGCGCAGGGCCGACCACACTGAAGCTTTCTTT
CDR3 protein: CASSLGRRADHTEAFF
D gene: .
clone size: .
J gene: TRBJ1-1
V gene: TRBV11-2

CDR3 DNA: TGTGCCACCCGGACAGGGACGTTGGGAGAGACCCAGTACTTC
CDR3 protein: CATRTGTLGETQYF
D gene: TRBD1
clone size: .
J gene: TRBJ2-5
V gene: TRBV24-1

CDR3 DNA: TGTGCCAGCAGCTCGGACGGGGGATATCAGCCCCAGCATTTT
CDR3 protein: CASSSDGGYQPQHF
D gene: .
clone size: .
J gene: TRBJ1-5
V gene: TRBV7-2

CDR3 DNA: TGTGCCAGCAGTTTAGGTTCACCTAGCGGGGGCACAGATACGCAGTATTTT
CDR3 protein: CASSLGSPSGGTDTQYF
D gene: TRBD2
clone size: .
J gene: TRBJ2-3
V gene: TRBV27

CDR3 DNA: TGTGCCAGCAGCCAGACAGGCCAGGGAGAAAAACTGTTTTTT
CDR3 protein: CASSQTGQGEKLFF
D gene: .
clone size: .
J gene: TRBJ1-4
V gene: TRBV7-2

CDR3 DNA: TGCGCCAGCAGCCAGGGACTAGCGGGGCTCAATGAGCAGTTCTTC
CDR3 protein: CASSQGLAGLNEQFF
D gene: TRBD2
clone size: .
J gene: TRBJ2-1
V gene: TRBV4-3

CDR3 DNA: TGTGCCAGCAGCTTGACAGGGGTTGGGACCCAGTACTTC
CDR3 protein: CASSLTGVGTQYF
D gene: TRBD1
clone size: once
J gene: TRBJ2-5
V gene: TRBV7-3

CDR3 DNA: TGTGCCAGTAGTATGGGGGAACTGGTGCAAGGCTACACCTTC
CDR3 protein: CASSMGELVQGYTF
D gene: .
clone size: .
J gene: TRBJ1-2
V gene: TRBV19

CDR3 DNA: TGTGCCACCAGTGACCCACAGGGGGCTGGGGAGACCCAGTACTTC
CDR3 protein: CATSDPQGAGETQYF
D gene: TRBD1
clone size: .
J gene: TRBJ2-5
V gene: TRBV24-1

CDR3 DNA: TGTGCCAGCAGTGAAGCACATGGACAGACTATCTACAATGAGCAGTTCTTC
CDR3 protein: CASSEAHGQTIYNEQFF
D gene: .
clone size: .
J gene: TRBJ2-1
V gene: TRBV6-1

CDR3 DNA: TGCGCCAGCAGCCCCGGACAGACCTACAATGAGCAGTTCTTC
CDR3 protein: CASSPGQTYNEQFF
D gene: .
clone size: .
J gene: TRBJ2-1
V gene: TRBV5-1

CDR3 DNA: TGTGCCAGCAGCTTGACGGGGGCCCTTGAGACCCAGTACTTC
CDR3 protein: CASSLTGALETQYF
D gene: .
clone size: .
J gene: TRBJ2-5
V gene: TRBV5-5

CDR3 DNA: TGTGCCTGGGGGAGGAGGACTGAAGCTTTCTTT
CDR3 protein: CAWGRRTEAFF
D gene: .
clone size: few
J gene: TRBJ1-1
V gene: TRBV30

CDR3 DNA: TGTGCCAGCAGATCCCCCCACTCAGCCCAAAGCACAGATACGCAGTATTTT
CDR3 protein: CASRSPHSAQSTDTQYF
D gene: .
clone size: .
J gene: TRBJ2-3
V gene: TRBV27

CDR3 DNA: TGCGCCAGCAGCTTGAGACAGGACAATGAGCAGTTCTTC
CDR3 protein: CASSLRQDNEQFF
D gene: .
clone size: .
J gene: TRBJ2-1
V gene: TRBV5-1

CDR3 DNA: TGTGCCAGCTCACCGGACGGGGCCTATGGCTACACCTTC
CDR3 protein: CASSPDGAYGYTF
D gene: .
clone size: few
J gene: TRBJ1-2
V gene: TRBV18

CDR3 DNA: TGTGCTGGGGGACTAGCGGGGGCCCAAGAGACCCAGTACTTC
CDR3 protein: CAGGLAGAQETQYF
D gene: TRBD2
clone size: once
J gene: TRBJ2-5
V gene: TRBV5-4

CDR3 DNA: TGTGCCAGTAGCCATCCAGGGGCGCCGAACACTGAAGCTTTCTTT
CDR3 protein: CASSHPGAPNTEAFF
D gene: .
clone size: .
J gene: TRBJ1-1
V gene: TRBV19

CDR3 DNA: TGTGCCAGCAGTCGACGGGGGACCAGGGGGCGCAGCTCCTACAATGAGCAGTTCTTC
CDR3 protein: CASSRRGTRGRSSYNEQFF
D gene: TRBD1
clone size: .
J gene: TRBJ2-1
V gene: TRBV6-6

CDR3 DNA: TGCGCCAGCAGCCAATGGGTGCGGGGACAGACGGGTTCCGGGGAGCTGTTTTTT
CDR3 protein: CASSQWVRGQTGSGELFF
D gene: .
clone size: .
J gene: TRBJ2-2
V gene: TRBV5-1

CDR3 DNA: TGTGCCAGCAGCCGTTCACCCGGGACAGGGGGCGCGAACGGGGAGCTGTTTTTT
CDR3 protein: CASSRSPGTGGANGELFF
D gene: TRBD1
clone size: .
J gene: TRBJ2-2
V gene: TRBV5-6

CDR3 DNA: TGTGCCAGCAGCACCGGGACCAGCGCCGGGGAGCTGTTTTTT
CDR3 protein: CASSTGTSAGELFF
D gene: .
clone size: .
J gene: TRBJ2-2
V gene: TRBV7-3

CDR3 DNA: TGTGCCAGCAGGGGCAGCTCTGGAAACACCATATATTTT
CDR3 protein: CASRGSSGNTIYF
D gene: .
clone size: .
J gene: TRBJ1-3
V gene: TRBV2